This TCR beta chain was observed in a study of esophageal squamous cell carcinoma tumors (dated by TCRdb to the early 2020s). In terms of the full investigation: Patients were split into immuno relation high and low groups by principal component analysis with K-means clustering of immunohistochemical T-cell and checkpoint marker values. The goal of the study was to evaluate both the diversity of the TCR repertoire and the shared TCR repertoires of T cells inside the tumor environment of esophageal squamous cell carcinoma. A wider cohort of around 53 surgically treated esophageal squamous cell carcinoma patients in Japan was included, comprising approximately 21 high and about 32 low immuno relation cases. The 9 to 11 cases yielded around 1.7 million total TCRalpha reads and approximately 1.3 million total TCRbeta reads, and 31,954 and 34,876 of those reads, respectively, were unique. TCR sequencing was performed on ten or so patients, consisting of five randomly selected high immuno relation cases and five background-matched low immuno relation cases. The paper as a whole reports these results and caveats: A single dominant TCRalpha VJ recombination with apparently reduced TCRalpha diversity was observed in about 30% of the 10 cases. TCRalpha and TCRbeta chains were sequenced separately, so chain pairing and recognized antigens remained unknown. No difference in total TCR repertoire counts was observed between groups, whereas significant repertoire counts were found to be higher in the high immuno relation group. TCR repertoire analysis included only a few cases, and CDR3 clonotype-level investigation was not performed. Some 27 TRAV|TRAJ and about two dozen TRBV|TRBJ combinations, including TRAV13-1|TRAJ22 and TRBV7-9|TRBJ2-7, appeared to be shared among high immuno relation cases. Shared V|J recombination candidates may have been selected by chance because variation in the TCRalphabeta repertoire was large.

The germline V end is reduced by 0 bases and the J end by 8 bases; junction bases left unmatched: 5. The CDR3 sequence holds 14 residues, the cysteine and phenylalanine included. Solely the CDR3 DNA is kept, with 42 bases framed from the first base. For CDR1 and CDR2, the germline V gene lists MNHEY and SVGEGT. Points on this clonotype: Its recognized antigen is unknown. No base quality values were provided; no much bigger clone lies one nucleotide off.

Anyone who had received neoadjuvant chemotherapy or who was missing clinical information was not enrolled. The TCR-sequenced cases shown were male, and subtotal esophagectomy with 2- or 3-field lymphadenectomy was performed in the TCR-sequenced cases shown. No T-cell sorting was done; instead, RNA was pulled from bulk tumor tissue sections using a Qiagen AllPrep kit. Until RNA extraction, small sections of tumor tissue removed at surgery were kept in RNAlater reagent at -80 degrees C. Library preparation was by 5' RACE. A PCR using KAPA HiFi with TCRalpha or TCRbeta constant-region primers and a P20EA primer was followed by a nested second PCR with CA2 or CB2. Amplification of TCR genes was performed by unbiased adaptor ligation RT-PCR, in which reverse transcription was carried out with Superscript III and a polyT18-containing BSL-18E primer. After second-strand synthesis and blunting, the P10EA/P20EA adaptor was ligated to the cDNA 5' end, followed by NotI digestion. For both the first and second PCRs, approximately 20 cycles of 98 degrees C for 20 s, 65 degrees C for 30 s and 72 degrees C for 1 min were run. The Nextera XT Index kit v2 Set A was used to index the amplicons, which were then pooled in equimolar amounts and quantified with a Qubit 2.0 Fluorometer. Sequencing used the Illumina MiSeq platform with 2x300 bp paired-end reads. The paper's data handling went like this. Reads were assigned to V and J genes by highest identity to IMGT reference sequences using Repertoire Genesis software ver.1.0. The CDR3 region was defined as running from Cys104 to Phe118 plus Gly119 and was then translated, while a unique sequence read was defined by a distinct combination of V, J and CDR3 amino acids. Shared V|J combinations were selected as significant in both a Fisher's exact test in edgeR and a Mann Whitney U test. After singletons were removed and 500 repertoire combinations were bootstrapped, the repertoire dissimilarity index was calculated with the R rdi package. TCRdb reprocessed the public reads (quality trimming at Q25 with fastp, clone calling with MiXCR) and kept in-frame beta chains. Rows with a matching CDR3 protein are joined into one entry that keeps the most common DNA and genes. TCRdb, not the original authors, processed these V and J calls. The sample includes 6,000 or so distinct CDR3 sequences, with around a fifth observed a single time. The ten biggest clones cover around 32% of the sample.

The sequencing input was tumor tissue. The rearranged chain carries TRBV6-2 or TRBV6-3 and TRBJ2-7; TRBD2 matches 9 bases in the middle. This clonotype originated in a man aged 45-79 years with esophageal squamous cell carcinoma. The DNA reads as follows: TGTGCCAGCAGTTACTCGAGCCTAGCGGGGCAGCAGTACTTC. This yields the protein CASSYSSLAGQQYF.